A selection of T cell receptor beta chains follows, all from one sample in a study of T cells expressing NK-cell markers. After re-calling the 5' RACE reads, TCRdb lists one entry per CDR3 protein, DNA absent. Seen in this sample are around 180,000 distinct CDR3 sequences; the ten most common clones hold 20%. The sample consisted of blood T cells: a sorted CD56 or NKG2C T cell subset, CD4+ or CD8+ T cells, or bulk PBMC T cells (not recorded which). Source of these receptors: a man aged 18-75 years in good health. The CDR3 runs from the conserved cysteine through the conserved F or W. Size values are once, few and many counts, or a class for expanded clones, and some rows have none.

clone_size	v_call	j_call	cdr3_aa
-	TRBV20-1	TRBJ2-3	CSARAIDGYPLGRDTQYF
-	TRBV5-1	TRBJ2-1	CASSYGGAYEQFF
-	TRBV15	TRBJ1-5	CATSRDLGSQPQHF
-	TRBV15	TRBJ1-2	CATSSPPLGLYGYTF
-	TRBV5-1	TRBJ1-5	CASSPGTYSNQPQHF
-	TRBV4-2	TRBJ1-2	CASSRLRTDPGYTF
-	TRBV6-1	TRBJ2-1	CASNTLGDSNEQFF
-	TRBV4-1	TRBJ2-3	CASSQDGRYTQYF
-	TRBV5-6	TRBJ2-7	CASSLALGRRDEQYF
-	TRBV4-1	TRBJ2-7	CASSFGPQGYEQYF
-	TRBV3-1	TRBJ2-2	CASSALSAGELFF
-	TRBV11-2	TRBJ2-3	CASSIGTSGGTDTQYF
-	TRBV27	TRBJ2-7	CASTLTGGGIYEQYF
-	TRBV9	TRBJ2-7	CASSVAGLAQWGEQYF
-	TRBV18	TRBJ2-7	CASSPDGTYEQYF
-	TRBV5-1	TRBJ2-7	CASSWGQGRGEQYF
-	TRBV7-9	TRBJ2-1	CASSSEDRGYHNEQFF
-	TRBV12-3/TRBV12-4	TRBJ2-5	CASSPRVQETQYF
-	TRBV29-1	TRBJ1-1	CSVDRGQTTEAFF
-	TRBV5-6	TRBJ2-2	CASSPWGTNTGELFF
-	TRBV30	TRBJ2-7	CAWTRGHLGPYEQYF
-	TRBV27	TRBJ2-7	CASSLGGGPLHEQYF
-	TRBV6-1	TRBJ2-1	CASKVGQGENEQFF
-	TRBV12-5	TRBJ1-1	CASGSSGNTEAFF
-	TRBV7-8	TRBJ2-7	CASSLVGGGPTYEQYF
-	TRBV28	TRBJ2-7	CASSLWRGDGNEQYF
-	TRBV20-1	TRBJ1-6	CSVQDRDGSPLHF
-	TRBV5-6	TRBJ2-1	CASSFGNTLEQFF
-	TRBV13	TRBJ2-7	CASSLQGASHYEQYF
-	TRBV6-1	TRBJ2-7	CASSPPGQSTYEQYF
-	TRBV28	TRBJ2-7	CASSSPRRGNPYEQYF
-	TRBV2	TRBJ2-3	CASSVSREKSTDTQYF
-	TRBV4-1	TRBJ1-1	CASSSIRGPEAFF
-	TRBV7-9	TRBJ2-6	CASSFSSGANVLTF
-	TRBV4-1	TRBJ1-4	CASSLRGQSATNEKLFF
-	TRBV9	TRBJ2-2	CASSATRTGELFF
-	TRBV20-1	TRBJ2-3	CSATLYGRGAGPDTQYF
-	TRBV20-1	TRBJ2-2	CSARGGPERIGELFF
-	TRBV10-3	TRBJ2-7	CAISESGRSYEQYF
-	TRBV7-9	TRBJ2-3	CASSLGGTVADTQYF
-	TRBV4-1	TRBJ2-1	CASSQDFGQLLLNEQFF
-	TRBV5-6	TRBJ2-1	CASSFRGGGNYNEQFF
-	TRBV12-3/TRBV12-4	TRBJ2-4	CASSLILAKNIQYF
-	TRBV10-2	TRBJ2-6	CASSEGPGVDLTF
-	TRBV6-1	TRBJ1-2	CASSQTPGQGLVNYGYTF
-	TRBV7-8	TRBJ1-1	CASSFQGSGTEAFF
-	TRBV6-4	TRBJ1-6	CASKKAGTGLSSYNSPLHF
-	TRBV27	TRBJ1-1	CASSPRGSWEVNTEAFF
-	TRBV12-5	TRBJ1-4	CASGEGWGPTNEKLFF
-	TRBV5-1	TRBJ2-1	CASSPSGLAGYNEQFF
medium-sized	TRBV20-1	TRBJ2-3	CSARDIEQATDTQYF
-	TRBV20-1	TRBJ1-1	CSAYGGRGIEAFF
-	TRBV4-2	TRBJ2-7	CASSQGLWAYEQYF
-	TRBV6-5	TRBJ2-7	CASSSGGASSYEQYF
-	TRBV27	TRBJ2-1	CASSFLDAFRGYNEQFF
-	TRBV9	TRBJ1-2	CASSAWSDRADGYTF